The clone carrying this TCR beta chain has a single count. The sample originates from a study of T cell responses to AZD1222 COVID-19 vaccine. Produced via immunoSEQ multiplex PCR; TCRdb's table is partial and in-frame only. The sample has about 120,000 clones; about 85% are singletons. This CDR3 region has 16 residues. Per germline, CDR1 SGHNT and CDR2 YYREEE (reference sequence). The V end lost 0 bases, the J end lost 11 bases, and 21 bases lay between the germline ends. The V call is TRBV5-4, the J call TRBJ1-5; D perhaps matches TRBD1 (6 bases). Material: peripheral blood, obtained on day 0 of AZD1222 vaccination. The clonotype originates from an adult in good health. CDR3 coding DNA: TGTGCCAGCAGCTTGGGGGGACACCGCCCTGAAGGGACCCAGCATTTT. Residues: CASSLGGHRPEGTQHF.